This T cell receptor (beta chain) originates from a study of Ad26.COV2.S vaccination and SARS-CoV-2 variants. Study-level results: Reported findings describe substantial breadth in spike-specific CD8+ and CD4+ T cell responses following vaccination.

Treatment in this sample: 19 received Ad26.COV2.S at low or high dose, single or two shots; about 5 received placebo; per-sample allocation not given. On day 63 after the first injection, vaccine and placebo recipients gave samples. The vaccine delivered Wuhan-strain SARS-CoV-2 spike through an Ad26 vector. TCRdb's table, derived via immunoSEQ multiplex PCR, lists solely in-frame clones and lacks some. The repertoire includes 350,000 to 500,000 clones, about nine tenths of them detected once, and roughly 3.9% sits in the top ten. Germline V gene lookup returns CDR1 MGHRA and CDR2 YSYEKL. Trimming stripped 2 bases from V and 7 bases from J, with 6 bases between. The CDR3 totals 13 residues. As regards this clone: The antigen remains undetermined.

The sequenced sample was peripheral blood, obtained in a trial of Ad26.COV2.S vaccine versus placebo. This clonotype originated in a person aged 18-60 years who received the Ad26.COV2.S COVID-19 vaccine or a placebo. This sequence joins TRBV4-1 and TRBJ1-6; D uncertain. This CDR3 reads CASSQFVNSPLHF. CDR3 nucleotides: TGCGCCAGCAGCCAATTCGTCAATTCACCCCTCCACTTT.